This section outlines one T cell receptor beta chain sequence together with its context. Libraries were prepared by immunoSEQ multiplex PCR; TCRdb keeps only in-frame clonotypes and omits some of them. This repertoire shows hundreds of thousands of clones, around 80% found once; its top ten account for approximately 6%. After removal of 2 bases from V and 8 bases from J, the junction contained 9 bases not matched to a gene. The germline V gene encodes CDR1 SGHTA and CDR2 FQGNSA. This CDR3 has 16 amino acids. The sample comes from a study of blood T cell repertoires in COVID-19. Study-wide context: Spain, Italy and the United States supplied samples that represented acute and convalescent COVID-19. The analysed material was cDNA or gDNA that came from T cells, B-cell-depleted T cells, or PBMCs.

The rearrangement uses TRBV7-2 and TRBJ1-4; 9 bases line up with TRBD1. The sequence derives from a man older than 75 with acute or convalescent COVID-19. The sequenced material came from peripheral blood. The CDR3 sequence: CASSLFWGQGREKLFF. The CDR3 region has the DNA TGTGCCAGCAGCTTATTCTGGGGACAGGGTAGGGAAAAACTGTTTTTT. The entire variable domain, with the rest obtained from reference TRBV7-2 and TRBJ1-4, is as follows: GAGVSQSPSNKVTEKGKDVELRCDPISGHTALYWYRQSLGQGLEFLIYFQGNSAPDKSGLPSDRFSAERTGGSVSTLTIQRTQQEDSAVYLCASSLFWGQGREKLFFGSGTQLSVL.